The text below deals with one TCR beta chain. The antigen this receptor binds is unknown. This may be a read error: a much more frequent sequence differs by one nucleotide. Naive CD8 T cell libraries were made from about 20,000 to 1,000,000 sorted cells using 10%, 30% or 50% of purified RNA. Naive CD8 T cells were FACS-sorted as CD8+CD4-CCR7+CD45RA+ on a BD FACSAria II into RLT Plus buffer. Detection sensitivity was tested by spiking Jurkat RNA equal to ten TCR copies' worth into samples containing roughly 19,000-1,100,000 naive CD8 T cells. CD8 T cells were enriched with RosetteSep CD8+ T Cell Enrichment Cocktail and Ficoll-Paque, followed by ACK red cell lysis. Libraries were prepared through PCR. The reads were generated on an Illumina HiSeq 4000. Preparation of bulk TCR libraries followed a previously described approach, with the TCR primers listed in Table S5. The Qiagen AllPrep DNA/RNA kit was used to purify total RNA. Reads from multiple sequencing runs of the same library were pooled before analysis. As for the original processing: Only reads with exact TCR constant sequence were kept, trimmed to 150 nt, and grouped by their 12-nt molecular barcodes. Reads in each barcode group were sub-clustered using a 15% Levenshtein threshold, and a quality-weighted consensus sequence was built for each RNA molecule. Non-functional sequences were discarded, and so were lower-count sequences lying one edit away from another sequence. Barcode sub-clusters with fewer than 20% of the maximum read count were removed, based on fitting two negative binomial distributions. TCRdb redid the processing of the public reads, applying fastp at Q25 and MiXCR, and retained in-frame beta chains. CDR3 protein sequences are deduplicated, and each keeps its most common genes and DNA. The V and J calls reflect TCRdb's pipeline rather than the authors' work. Within this sample are just under 650,000 distinct CDR3 sequences, with nearly 20% of them counted one time only. The ten largest make up about 0.9% of the sample.

This sample is drawn from a study of molecular identifiers for immune sequencing clone quantification (dated by TCRdb to the late 2010s). For context, the study as a whole: For a replicate experiment, RNA from roughly 20,000 or 100,000 naive CD8 T cells was divided into five aliquots, and four of the five aliquots were sequenced. The study was a methods study using CD8 T cells to benchmark molecular-identifier clustering-based TCR repertoire sequencing (MIDCIRS) and TCR RNA copy counting.

What the authors observed across the whole study: Spiked-in Jurkat TCR RNA equivalent to a single cell was reported to be detectable even among over 800,000 naive CD8 T cells. The sizes of highly expanded clones could end up underestimated when identical TCR molecules share a barcode. When barcode sub-clustering was omitted, TCR diversity was inflated by chimeric consensus sequences, with chimeras reaching as high as 47%. The naive libraries included spiked-in Jurkat TCR RNA (approximately 11 copies' worth), and this RNA is not part of the donor repertoire. Modeling indicated about 3 TCR RNA copies recovered per cell, compared with approximately 10 by digital PCR, which implies a capture efficiency of approximately 30%. Clones above 20 RNA copies held over 97% of molecules in CMV-specific effector cells but under 1% in naive cells.

From its cysteine to its phenylalanine, the CDR3 spans 15 amino acids. Left in the record is the CDR3 DNA by itself, 45 bases read in frame from the first base. As encoded in the germline V gene (reference sequence), CDR1 is SEHNR while CDR2 is FQNEAQ. The source material was naive CD8+ T cells from blood, with Jurkat cell RNA spiked in. The sample's cell subset or site label, decoded: FACS-sorted CD8+CD4-CCR7+CD45RA+ naive T cells. This TCR was sampled from a human donor in good health. Some libraries in this study had Jurkat cell RNA spiked in. The chain uses TRBV7-9 and TRBJ1-1, with the D gene uncertain. DNA sequence: TGTGCCAGCAGCTTAGTCCAGTTCCTCTACACTGGAGCTTTCTTT. The encoded protein is CASSLVQFLYTGAFF.